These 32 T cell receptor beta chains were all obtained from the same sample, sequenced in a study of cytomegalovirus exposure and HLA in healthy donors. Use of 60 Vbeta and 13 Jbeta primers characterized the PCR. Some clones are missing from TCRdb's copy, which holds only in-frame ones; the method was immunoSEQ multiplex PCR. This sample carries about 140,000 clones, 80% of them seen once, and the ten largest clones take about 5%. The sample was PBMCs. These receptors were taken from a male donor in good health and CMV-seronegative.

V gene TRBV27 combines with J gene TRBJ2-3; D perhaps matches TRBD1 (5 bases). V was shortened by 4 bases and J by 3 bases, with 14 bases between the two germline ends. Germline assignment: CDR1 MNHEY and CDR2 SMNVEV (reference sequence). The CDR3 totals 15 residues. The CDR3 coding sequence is TGTGCCAGCAGTTCGACAGCATATGGGACAGATACGCAGTATTTT. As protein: CASSSTAYGTDTQYF.

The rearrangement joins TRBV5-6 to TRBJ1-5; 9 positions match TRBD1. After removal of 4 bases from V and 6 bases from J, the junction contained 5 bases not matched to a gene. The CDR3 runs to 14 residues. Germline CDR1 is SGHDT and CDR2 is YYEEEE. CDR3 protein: CASSRGQGVQPQHF. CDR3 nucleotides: TGTGCCAGCAGCCGGGGACAGGGAGTTCAGCCCCAGCATTTT.

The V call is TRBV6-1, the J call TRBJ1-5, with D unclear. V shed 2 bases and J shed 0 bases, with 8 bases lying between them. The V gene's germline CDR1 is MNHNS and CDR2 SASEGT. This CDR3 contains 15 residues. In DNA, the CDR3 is TGTGCCAGCAGTGAATCGGGAGTTAGCAATCAGCCCCAGCATTTT. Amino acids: CASSESGVSNQPQHF.

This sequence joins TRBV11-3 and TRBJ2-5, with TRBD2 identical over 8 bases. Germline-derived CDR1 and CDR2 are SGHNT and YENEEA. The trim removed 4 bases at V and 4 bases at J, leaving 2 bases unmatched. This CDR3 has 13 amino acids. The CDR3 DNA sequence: TGTGCCAGCAGCTCGGGACTAGTAGAGACCCAGTACTTC. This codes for CASSSGLVETQYF.

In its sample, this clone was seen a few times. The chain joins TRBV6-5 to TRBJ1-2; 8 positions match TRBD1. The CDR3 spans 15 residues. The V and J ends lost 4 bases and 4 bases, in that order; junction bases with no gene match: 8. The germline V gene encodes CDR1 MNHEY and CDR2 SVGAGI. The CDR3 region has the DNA TGTGCCAGCAGTTCTGGGACAGGCAGTCTCTATGGCTACACCTTC. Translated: CASSSGTGSLYGYTF.

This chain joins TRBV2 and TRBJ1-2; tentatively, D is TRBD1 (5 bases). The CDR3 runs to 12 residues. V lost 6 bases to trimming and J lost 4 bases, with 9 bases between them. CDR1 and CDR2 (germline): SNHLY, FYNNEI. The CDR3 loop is CASRPGPYGYTF. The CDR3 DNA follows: TGTGCCAGCAGGCCAGGGCCCTATGGCTACACCTTC. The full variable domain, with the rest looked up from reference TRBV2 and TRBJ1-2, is EPEVTQTPSHQVTQMGQEVILRCVPISNHLYFYWYRQILGQKVEFLVSFYNNEISEKSEIFDDQFSVERPDGSNFTLKIRSTKLEDSAMYFCASRPGPYGYTFGSGTRLTVV.

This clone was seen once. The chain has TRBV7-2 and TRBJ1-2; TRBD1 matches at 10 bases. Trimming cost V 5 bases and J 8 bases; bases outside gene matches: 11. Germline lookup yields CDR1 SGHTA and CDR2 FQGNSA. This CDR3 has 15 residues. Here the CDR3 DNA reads TGTGCCAGCAGCCGATCCGGGACAGGGGTTACAGGCTACACCTTC. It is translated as CASSRSGTGVTGYTF.

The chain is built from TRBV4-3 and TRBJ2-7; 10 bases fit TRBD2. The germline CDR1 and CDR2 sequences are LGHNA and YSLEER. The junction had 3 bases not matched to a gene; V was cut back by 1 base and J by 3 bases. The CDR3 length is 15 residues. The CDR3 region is CASSQGTSGNYEQYF. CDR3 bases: TGCGCCAGCAGCCAAGGAACTAGCGGGAACTACGAGCAGTACTTC.

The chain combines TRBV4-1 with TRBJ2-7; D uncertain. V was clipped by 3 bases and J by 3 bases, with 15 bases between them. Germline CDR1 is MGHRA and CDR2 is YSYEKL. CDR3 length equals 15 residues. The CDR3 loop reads CASSQIPQALYEQYF. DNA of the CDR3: TGCGCCAGCAGCCAGATTCCCCAGGCTCTCTACGAGCAGTACTTC.

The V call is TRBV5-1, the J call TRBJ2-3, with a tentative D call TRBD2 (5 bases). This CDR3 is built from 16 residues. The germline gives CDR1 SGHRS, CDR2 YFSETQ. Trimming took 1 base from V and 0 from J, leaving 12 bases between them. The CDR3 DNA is TGCGCCAGCAGCTTGAGAAGCGGAGTGAGCACAGATACGCAGTATTTT. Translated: CASSLRSGVSTDTQYF.

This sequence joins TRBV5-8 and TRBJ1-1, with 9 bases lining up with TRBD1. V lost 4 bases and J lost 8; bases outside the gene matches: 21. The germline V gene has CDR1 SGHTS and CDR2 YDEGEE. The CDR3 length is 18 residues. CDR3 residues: CASSPPSPTGGIREEAFF. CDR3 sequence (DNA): TGTGCCAGCAGCCCGCCCTCCCCGACAGGGGGAATTCGTGAAGAAGCTTTCTTT.

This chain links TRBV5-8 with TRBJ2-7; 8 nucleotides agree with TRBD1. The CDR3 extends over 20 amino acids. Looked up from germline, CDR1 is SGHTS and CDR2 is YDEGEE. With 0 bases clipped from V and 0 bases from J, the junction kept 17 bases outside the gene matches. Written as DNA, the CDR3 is TGTGCCAGCAGCTTGGACCCACAGGGGGTCAGGGGGCCAAGCTCCTACGAGCAGTACTTC. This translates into CASSLDPQGVRGPSSYEQYF.

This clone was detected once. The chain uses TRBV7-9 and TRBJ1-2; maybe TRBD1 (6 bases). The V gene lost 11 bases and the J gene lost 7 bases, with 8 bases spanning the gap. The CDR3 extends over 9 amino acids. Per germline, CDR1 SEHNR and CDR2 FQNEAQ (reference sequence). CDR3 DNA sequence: TGTGCCTGGGACATTGGCTACACCTTC. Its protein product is CAWDIGYTF.

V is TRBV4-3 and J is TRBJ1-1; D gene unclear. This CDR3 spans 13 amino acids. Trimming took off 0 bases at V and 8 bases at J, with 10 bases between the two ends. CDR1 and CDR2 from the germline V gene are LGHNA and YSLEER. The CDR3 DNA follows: TGCGCCAGCAGCCAAGATGGGTTCAGGGAAGCTTTCTTT. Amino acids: CASSQDGFREAFF.

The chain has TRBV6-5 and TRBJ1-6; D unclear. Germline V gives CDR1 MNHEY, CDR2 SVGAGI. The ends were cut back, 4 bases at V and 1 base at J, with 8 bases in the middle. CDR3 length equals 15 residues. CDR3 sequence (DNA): TGTGCCAGCAGTTTCCGAGGGTCCTATAATTCACCCCTCCACTTT. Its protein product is CASSFRGSYNSPLHF.

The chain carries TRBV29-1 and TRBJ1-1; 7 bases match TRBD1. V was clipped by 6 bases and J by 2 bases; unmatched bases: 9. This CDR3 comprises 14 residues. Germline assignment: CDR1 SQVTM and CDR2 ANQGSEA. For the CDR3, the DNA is TGCAGCGTCGCAAAGGGGGCAGTAAACACTGAAGCTTTCTTT. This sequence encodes CSVAKGAVNTEAFF.

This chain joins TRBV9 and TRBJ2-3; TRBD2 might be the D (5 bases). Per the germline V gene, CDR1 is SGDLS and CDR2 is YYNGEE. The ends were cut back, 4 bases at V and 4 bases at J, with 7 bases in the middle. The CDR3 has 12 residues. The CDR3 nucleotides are TGTGCCAGCAGCTTGGACTCAGATACGCAGTATTTT. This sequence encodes CASSLDSDTQYF.

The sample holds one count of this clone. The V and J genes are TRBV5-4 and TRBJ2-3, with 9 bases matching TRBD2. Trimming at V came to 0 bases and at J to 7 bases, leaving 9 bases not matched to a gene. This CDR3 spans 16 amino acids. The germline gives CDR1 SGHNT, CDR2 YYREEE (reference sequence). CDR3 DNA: TGTGCCAGCAGCTTGGCAGCGGGGGGCCCCACTCATACGCAGTATTTT. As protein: CASSLAAGGPTHTQYF. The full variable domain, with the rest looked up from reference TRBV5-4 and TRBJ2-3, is ETGVTQSPTHLIKTRGQQVTLRCSSQSGHNTVSWYQQALGQGPQFIFQYYREEENGRGNFPPRFSGLQFPNYSSELNVNALELDDSALYLCASSLAAGGPTHTQYFGPGTRLTVL.

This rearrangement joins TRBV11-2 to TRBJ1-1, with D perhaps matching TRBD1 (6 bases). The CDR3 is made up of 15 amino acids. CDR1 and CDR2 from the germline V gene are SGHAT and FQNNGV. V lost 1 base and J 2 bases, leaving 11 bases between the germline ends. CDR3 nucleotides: TGTGCCAGCAGCTTAGTCCAGGGGATTAACACTGAAGCTTTCTTT. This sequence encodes CASSLVQGINTEAFF.

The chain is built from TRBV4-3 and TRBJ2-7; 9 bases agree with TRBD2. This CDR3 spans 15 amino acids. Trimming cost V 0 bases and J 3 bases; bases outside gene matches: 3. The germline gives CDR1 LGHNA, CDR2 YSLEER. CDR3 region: CASSQEFSGGYEQYF. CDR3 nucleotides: TGCGCCAGCAGCCAAGAGTTTAGCGGGGGCTACGAGCAGTACTTC.

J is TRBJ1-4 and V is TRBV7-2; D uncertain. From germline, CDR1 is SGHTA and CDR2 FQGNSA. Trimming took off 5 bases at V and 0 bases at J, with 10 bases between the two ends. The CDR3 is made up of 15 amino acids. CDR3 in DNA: TGTGCCAGCAGCCTTGGGAGGGCAACTAATGAAAAACTGTTTTTT. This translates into CASSLGRATNEKLFF.

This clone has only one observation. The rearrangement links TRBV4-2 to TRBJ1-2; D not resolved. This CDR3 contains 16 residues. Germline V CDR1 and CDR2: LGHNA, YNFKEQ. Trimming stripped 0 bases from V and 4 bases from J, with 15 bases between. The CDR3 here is CASSQERATPFYGYTF. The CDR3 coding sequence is TGTGCCAGCAGCCAAGAGAGAGCTACCCCATTCTATGGCTACACCTTC.

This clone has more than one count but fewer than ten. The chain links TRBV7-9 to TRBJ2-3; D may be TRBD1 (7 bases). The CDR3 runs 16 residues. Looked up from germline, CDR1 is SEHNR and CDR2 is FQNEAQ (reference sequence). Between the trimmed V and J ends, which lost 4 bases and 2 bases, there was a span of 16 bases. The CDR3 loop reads CASSSVQGRSTDTQYF. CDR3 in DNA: TGTGCCAGCAGCTCCGTACAGGGGAGGTCCACAGATACGCAGTATTTT.

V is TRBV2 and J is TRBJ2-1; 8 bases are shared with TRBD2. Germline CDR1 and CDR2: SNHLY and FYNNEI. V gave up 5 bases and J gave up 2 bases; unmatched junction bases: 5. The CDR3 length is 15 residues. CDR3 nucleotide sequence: TGTGCCAGCAGTTCCGGGGGGGCTCCCTACAATGAGCAGTTCTTC. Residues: CASSSGGAPYNEQFF.

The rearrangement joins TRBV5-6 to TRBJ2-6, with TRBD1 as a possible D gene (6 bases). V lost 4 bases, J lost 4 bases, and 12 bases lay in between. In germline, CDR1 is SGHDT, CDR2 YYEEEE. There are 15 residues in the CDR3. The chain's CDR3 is CASSVGARGANVLTF. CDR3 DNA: TGTGCCAGCAGCGTGGGGGCGCGCGGGGCCAACGTCCTGACTTTC.

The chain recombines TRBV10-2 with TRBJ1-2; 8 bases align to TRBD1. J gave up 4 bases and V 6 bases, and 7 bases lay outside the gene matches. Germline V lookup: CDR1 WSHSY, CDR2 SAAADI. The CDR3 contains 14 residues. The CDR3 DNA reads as TGCGCCAGCAGAGGGACAGGTTGGGGCTATGGCTACACCTTC. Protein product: CASRGTGWGYGYTF.

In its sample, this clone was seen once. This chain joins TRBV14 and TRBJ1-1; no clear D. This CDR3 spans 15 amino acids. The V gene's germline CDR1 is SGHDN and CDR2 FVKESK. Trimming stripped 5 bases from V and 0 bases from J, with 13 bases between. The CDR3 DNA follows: TGTGCCAGCAGCGGTGTTGCGTCGATGAACACTGAAGCTTTCTTT. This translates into CASSGVASMNTEAFF.

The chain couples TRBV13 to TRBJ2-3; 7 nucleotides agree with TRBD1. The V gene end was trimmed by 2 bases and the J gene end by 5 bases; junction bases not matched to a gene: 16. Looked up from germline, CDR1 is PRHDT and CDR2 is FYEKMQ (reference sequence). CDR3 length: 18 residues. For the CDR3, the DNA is TGTGCCAGCAGCTTAATTGGCAGGGGGTGGTTGACGAAAGATACGCAGTATTTT. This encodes CASSLIGRGWLTKDTQYF.

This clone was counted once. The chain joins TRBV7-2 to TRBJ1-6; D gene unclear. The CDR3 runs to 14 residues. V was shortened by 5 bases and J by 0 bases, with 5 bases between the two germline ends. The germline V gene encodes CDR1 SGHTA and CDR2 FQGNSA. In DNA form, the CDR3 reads TGTGCCAGCAGCCTAAGCTCCTATAATTCACCCCTCCACTTT. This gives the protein CASSLSSYNSPLHF.

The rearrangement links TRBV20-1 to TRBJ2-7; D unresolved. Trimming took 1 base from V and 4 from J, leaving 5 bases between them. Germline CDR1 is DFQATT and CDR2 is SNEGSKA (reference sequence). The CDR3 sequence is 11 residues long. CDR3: CSARVEYEQYF. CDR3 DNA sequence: TGCAGTGCTAGAGTAGAGTACGAGCAGTACTTC.

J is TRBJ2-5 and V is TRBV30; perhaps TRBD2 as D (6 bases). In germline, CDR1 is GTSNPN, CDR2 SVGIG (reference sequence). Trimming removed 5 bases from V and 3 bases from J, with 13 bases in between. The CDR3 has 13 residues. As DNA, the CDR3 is TGTGCCTGGGCCCGGGGACTGGAAGAGACCCAGTACTTC. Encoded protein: CAWARGLEETQYF.

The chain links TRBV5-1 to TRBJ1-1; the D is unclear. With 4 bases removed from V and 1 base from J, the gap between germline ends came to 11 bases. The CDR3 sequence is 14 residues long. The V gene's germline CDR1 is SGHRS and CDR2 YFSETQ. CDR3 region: CASSPYLSNTEAFF. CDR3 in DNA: TGCGCCAGCAGCCCCTATTTATCGAACACTGAAGCTTTCTTT.